This T cell receptor beta chain was sequenced in a study of OX40 agonist ivuxolimab in advanced cancers. CDR3 length: 13 amino acids. CDR1 is SQVTM, CDR2 ANQGSEA, per germline. V was shortened by 2 bases and J by 4 bases, with 12 bases between the two germline ends. The data were produced by immunoSEQ multiplex PCR, yet TCRdb's version contains in-frame clones alone and is incomplete. The sample yields around 43,000 clones, less than 90% seen once. About this clone: Antigen: not known.

Notes on the study in general: CD8+ T cells (on average) carried more expanded clones than CD4+ T cells. Clones of CD4+ and CD8+ blood T cells grew by week 6 at doses of 0.1 to 3.0 mg/kg.

This clonotype originated in an adult with an advanced solid tumor such as melanoma, head and neck, liver or kidney cancer. The chain links TRBV29-1 to TRBJ2-7, with a tentative D call TRBD1 (6 bases). Sequenced here: CD4+ or CD8+ T cells sorted from blood, sampled in a trial of the OX40 agonist ivuxolimab. The CDR3 sequence is CSVELGRGYEQYF. Here the CDR3 DNA reads TGCAGCGTTGAATTAGGTAGGGGGTACGAGCAGTACTTC.